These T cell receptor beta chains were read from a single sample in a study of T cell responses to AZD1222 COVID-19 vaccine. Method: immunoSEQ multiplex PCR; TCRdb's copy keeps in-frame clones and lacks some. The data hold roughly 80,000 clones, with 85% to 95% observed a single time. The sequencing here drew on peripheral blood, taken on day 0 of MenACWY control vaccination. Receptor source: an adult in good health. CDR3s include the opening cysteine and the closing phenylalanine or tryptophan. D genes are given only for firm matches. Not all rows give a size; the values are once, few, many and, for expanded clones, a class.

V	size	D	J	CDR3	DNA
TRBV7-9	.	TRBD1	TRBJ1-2	CASSPGTGYGYTF	TGTGCCAGCAGCCCCGGGACAGGATATGGCTACACCTTC
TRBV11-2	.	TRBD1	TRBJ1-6	CASSFGTGGLGSYNSPLHF	TGTGCCAGCAGCTTCGGGACAGGGGGCCTGGGGTCCTATAATTCACCCCTCCACTTT
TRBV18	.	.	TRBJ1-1	CASSPRGLEVAFF	TGTGCCAGCTCACCACGAGGTTTGGAGGTAGCTTTCTTT
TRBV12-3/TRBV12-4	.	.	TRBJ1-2	CASSLASFGYTF	TGTGCCAGCAGCTTAGCGTCATTTGGCTACACCTTC
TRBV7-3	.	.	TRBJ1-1	CASSLWENTEAFF	TGTGCCAGCAGCTTATGGGAGAACACTGAAGCTTTCTTT
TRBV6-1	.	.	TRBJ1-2	CASSELSDYGYTF	TGTGCCAGCAGTGAATTATCGGACTATGGCTACACCTTC
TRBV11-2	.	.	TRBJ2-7	CASSLRGALKNEQYF	TGTGCCAGCAGCTTAAGGGGGGCCCTTAAGAACGAGCAGTACTTC
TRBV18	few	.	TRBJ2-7	CASSPIQGHEQYF	TGTGCCAGCTCACCAATACAGGGTCACGAGCAGTACTTC
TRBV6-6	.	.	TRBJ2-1	CASSYSSADYNEQFF	TGTGCCAGCAGTTACTCGAGCGCCGACTACAATGAGCAGTTCTTC
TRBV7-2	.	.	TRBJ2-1	CASSLGPGIYNEQFF	TGTGCCAGCAGCTTAGGTCCCGGTATCTACAATGAGCAGTTCTTC
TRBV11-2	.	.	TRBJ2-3	CASSLSASSTDTQYF	TGTGCCAGCAGCTTAAGTGCGTCTAGCACAGATACGCAGTATTTT
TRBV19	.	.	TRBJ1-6	CASSSESSYNSPLHF	TGTGCCAGTAGTTCAGAGAGCTCCTATAATTCACCCCTCCACTTT
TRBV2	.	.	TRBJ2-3	CASSEVSGNTQYF	TGTGCCAGCAGTGAAGTTAGCGGCAATACGCAGTATTTT
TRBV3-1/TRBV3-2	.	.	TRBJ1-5	CASSQFTGNQPQHF	TGTGCCAGCAGCCAATTTACAGGGAATCAGCCCCAGCATTTT
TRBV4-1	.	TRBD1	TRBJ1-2	CASSQVSATGEGYGYTF	TGCGCCAGCAGCCAAGTTTCGGCGACAGGGGAGGGCTATGGCTACACCTTC
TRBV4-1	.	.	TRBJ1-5	CASSQAMGGNQPQHF	TGCGCCAGCAGCCAAGCCATGGGTGGCAATCAGCCCCAGCATTTT
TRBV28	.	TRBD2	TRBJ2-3	CASSPQTSGTTDTQYF	TGTGCCAGCAGTCCCCAGACTAGCGGGACGACAGATACGCAGTATTTT
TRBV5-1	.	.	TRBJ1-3	CASSPDSSGNTIYF	TGCGCCAGCAGCCCAGACTCCTCTGGAAACACCATATATTTT
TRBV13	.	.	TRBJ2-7	CASSLTSYEQYF	TGTGCCAGCAGCTTGACCTCCTACGAGCAGTACTTC
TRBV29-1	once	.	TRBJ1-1	CSVERGYVGEAFF	TGCAGCGTTGAAAGGGGTTATGTGGGTGAAGCTTTCTTT
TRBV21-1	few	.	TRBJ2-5	CASSKDGSVKETQYF	TGTGCCAGCAGCAAAGACGGCTCAGTGAAAGAGACCCAGTACTTC
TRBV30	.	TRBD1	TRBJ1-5	CAWSGTGLQPQHF	TGTGCCTGGAGTGGGACAGGGTTACAGCCCCAGCATTTT
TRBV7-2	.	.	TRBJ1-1	CASHAGGSGTEAFF	TGTGCCAGCCATGCCGGGGGCTCGGGCACTGAAGCTTTCTTT
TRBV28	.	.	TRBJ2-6	CASSLEVTSGANVLTF	TGTGCCAGCAGTTTAGAGGTTACGTCTGGGGCCAACGTCCTGACTTTC
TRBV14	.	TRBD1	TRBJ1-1	CASSQGTGLNTEAFF	TGTGCCAGCAGCCAGGGGACAGGCCTGAACACTGAAGCTTTCTTT